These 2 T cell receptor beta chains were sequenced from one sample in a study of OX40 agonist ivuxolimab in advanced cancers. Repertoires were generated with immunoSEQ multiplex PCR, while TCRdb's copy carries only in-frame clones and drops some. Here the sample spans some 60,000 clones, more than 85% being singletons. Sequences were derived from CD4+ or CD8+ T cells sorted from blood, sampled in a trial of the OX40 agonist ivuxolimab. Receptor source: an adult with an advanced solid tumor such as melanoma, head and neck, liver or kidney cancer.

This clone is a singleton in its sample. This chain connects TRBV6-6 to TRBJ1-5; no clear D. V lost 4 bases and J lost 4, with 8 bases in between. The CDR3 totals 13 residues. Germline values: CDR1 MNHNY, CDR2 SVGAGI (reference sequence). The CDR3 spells CASSLGSNQPQHF. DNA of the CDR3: TGTGCCAGCAGTTTGGGGAGTAATCAGCCCCAGCATTTT.

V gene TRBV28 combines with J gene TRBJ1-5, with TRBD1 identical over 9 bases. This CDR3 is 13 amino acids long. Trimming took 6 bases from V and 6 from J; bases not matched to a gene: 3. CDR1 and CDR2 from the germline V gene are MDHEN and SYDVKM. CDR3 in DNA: TGTGCCAGCAGCAGACAGGGGGGTCAGCCCCAGCATTTT. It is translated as CASSRQGGQPQHF.